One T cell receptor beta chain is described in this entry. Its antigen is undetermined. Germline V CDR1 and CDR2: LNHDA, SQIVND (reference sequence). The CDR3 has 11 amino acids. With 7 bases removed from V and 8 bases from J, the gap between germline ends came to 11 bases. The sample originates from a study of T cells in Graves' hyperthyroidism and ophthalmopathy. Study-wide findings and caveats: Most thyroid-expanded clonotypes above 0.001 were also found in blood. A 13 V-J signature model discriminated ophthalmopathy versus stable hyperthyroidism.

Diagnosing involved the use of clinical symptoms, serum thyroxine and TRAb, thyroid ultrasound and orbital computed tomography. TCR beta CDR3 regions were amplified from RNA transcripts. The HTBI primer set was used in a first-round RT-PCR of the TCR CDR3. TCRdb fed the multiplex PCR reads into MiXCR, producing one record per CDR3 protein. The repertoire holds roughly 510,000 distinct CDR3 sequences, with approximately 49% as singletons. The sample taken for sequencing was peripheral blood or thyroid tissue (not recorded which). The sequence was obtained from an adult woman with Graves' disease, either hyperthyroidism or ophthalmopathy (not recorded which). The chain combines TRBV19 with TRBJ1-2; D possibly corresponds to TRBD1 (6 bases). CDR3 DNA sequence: TGTGCCAGTAACTGGGGGCACGGCTACACCTTC. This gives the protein CASNWGHGYTF.